A single T cell receptor (beta chain) is shown here with its context. The CDR3 spans 15 residues. The germline V gene encodes CDR1 SGHRS and CDR2 YFSETQ. The V end lost 1 base, the J end lost 5 bases, and 10 bases lay between the germline ends. The entry originates in a study of control samples from healthy donors and cancer patients. TCRdb's copy holds only in-frame clones and misses some; the assay was immunoSEQ multiplex PCR. The sample lists around 74,000 clones, over 80% occurring once. The specimen was blood. The chain carries TRBV5-1 and TRBJ1-6; D is undetermined. This TCR was sampled from a woman in her sixties in good health. The CDR3 nucleotides read TGCGCCAGCAGCTTGTCCCCAGCAAATAATTCACCCCTCCACTTT. It codes for CASSLSPANNSPLHF.